A selection of T cell receptor beta chains follows, all from one sample in a study of read filtering for tumor transcriptome and immune sequencing. TCRdb re-called the reads through MiXCR, storing one row per CDR3 protein. This sample has about 9,200 distinct CDR3 sequences, with 15% to 20% found just once. The sample taken for sequencing was a population of CD138-negative cells sorted from bone marrow. Source of these receptors: a donor at least 40 years old with multiple myeloma. The CDR3 runs from the conserved cysteine through the conserved F or W. The D gene is left open where the match is weak. Clone size appears in some rows only: once, few, many, or a class for an expanded clone.

>medium-sized|TRBJ1-1|TRBV9|TRBD1
CASSDGQAGAEAFF
TGTGCCAGCAGCGACGGACAGGCCGGGGCTGAAGCTTTCTTT
>many|TRBJ2-1|TRBV24-1|.
CATSAGNEQFF
TGTGCCACCAGTGCCGGCAATGAGCAGTTCTTC
>many|TRBJ2-7|TRBV4-3|.
CASSQNSNGGYEQYF
TGCGCCAGCAGCCAAAATTCAAACGGGGGTTACGAGCAGTACTTC
>many|TRBJ2-1|TRBV4-1|TRBD2
CASSQGRGIGRYNEQFF
TGCGCCAGCAGCCAAGGTAGGGGAATCGGGAGGTACAATGAGCAGTTCTTC
>medium-sized|TRBJ2-1|TRBV6-1|.
CASSEWGTFPYNEQFF
TGTGCCAGCAGTGAATGGGGCACCTTTCCTTACAATGAGCAGTTCTTC
>many|TRBJ2-2|TRBV20-1|TRBD2
CSARESGRGTTGELFF
TGCAGTGCTAGAGAGAGCGGGAGGGGAACCACCGGGGAGCTGTTTTTT
>many|TRBJ2-1|TRBV28|TRBD1
CASSSRGQFFSYNEQFF
TGTGCCAGCAGTTCCCGGGGACAGTTCTTCTCCTACAATGAGCAGTTCTTC
>medium-sized|TRBJ2-1|TRBV29-1|.
CSVGFPGLSLGEQFF
TGCAGCGTTGGGTTCCCGGGACTTTCCCTAGGTGAGCAGTTCTTC
>many|TRBJ1-5|TRBV20-1|TRBD1
CSATTGGGNQPQHF
TGCAGTGCAACTACAGGGGGCGGGAATCAGCCCCAGCATTTT
>many|TRBJ1-2|TRBV30|.
CAWSGNGYTF
TGTGCCTGGAGTGGTAATGGCTACACCTTC
>many|TRBJ2-1|TRBV3-1|.
CASSQGMGDQNNEQFF
TGTGCCAGCAGCCAGGGGATGGGGGACCAAAACAATGAGCAGTTCTTC
>many|TRBJ2-2|TRBV6-2/TRBV6-3|TRBD1
CASRRTGETGELFF
TGTGCCAGCAGACGGACAGGGGAAACCGGGGAGCTGTTTTTT
>many|TRBJ2-5|TRBV13|TRBD2
CASSPSGGRKTQYF
TGTGCCAGCAGCCCTAGCGGGGGAAGAAAGACCCAGTACTTC
>medium-sized|TRBJ2-1|TRBV29-1|TRBD2
CSVVGESGRAGDEQFF
TGCAGCGTTGTAGGCGAGAGCGGGAGGGCCGGCGATGAGCAGTTCTTC
>medium-sized|TRBJ2-1|TRBV9|.
CASSVNLARNNEQFF
TGTGCCAGCAGCGTAAACCTAGCACGTAATAATGAGCAGTTCTTC
>many|TRBJ2-5|TRBV13|.
CASSFRQRRSETQYF
TGTGCCAGCAGCTTTCGACAAAGGAGGTCGGAGACCCAGTACTTC
>.|TRBJ2-5|TRBV11-2|.
CASTTAGAETQYF
TGTGCCAGCACCACCGCAGGGGCAGAGACCCAGTACTTC
>medium-sized|TRBJ2-1|TRBV7-8|.
CASSPGGWQVNEQFF
TGTGCCAGCAGCCCAGGTGGGTGGCAGGTGAATGAGCAGTTCTTC
>medium-sized|TRBJ2-1|TRBV20-1|.
CSASRTVYNEQFF
TGCAGTGCTAGCAGGACAGTTTACAATGAGCAGTTCTTC
>many|TRBJ1-5|TRBV28|.
CASSPQGWGNQPQHF
TGTGCCAGCAGTCCCCAGGGGTGGGGCAATCAGCCCCAGCATTTT
>many|TRBJ2-2|TRBV4-1|TRBD1
CASSQSRTGGGEPFF
TGCGCCAGCAGCCAGTCTAGGACAGGGGGTGGGGAGCCGTTTTTT
>medium-sized|TRBJ2-1|TRBV4-1|.
CASSQDRQIGYNEQFF
TGCGCCAGCAGCCAAGATCGGCAGATTGGGTACAATGAGCAGTTCTTC
>medium-sized|TRBJ2-1|TRBV5-1|.
CASSLERSYNEQFF
TGCGCCAGCAGCTTGGAGCGCTCCTACAATGAGCAGTTCTTC
>many|TRBJ2-1|TRBV19|TRBD1
CASSPRQGAGEQFF
TGTGCCAGTAGTCCCCGACAGGGGGCAGGAGAGCAGTTCTTC
>many|TRBJ1-1|TRBV27|TRBD1
CASRGTVNTEAFF
TGTGCCAGCAGAGGGACAGTCAACACTGAAGCTTTCTTT
>medium-sized|TRBJ2-7|TRBV2|TRBD1
CASSTRDSLSYEQYF
TGTGCCAGCAGTACGAGGGACAGCCTCTCCTACGAGCAGTACTTC
>many|TRBJ1-5|TRBV7-2|.
CASSPTVQGQPQHF
TGTGCCAGCAGCCCAACAGTACAGGGCCAGCCCCAGCATTTT
>few|TRBJ2-1|TRBV10-3|.
CAISESGGANEQFF
TGTGCCATCAGTGAGTCTGGAGGAGCCAATGAGCAGTTCTTC
>medium-sized|TRBJ2-1|TRBV7-3|.
CASSFGGSGNEQFF
TGTGCCAGCAGCTTTGGTGGGAGTGGCAATGAGCAGTTCTTC
>.|TRBJ2-2|TRBV7-8|TRBD2
CAGRTRGGDTGELFF
TGTGCCGGCAGAACTCGGGGGGGGGACACCGGGGAGCTGTTTTTC
>many|TRBJ2-7|TRBV28|.
CATKGDGRLRSEQYF
TGTGCCACCAAAGGGGACGGTCGACTGCGGAGCGAGCAGTACTTC
>few|TRBJ2-7|TRBV7-2|.
CASSLMGSGSSYEQYF
TGTGCCAGCAGCTTAATGGGCTCTGGGAGCTCCTACGAGCAGTACTTC
>many|TRBJ1-4|TRBV11-2|.
CASSLRLGPDEKLFF
TGTGCCAGCAGCTTAAGGCTCGGACCAGATGAAAAACTGTTTTTT
>few|TRBJ1-3|TRBV6-6|.
CASSYDQGNTIYF
TGTGCCAGCAGTTACGACCAAGGAAACACCATATATTTT
>.|TRBJ2-1|TRBV5-4|.
CASSSIANGQFF
TGTGCCAGCAGCTCCATAGCTAACGGGCAGTTCTTC
>many|TRBJ1-5|TRBV20-1|TRBD1
CSASETGRGQPQHF
TGCAGTGCTAGTGAGACAGGGAGGGGTCAGCCCCAGCATTTT
>many|TRBJ2-3|TRBV4-3|.
CASSQELADTQYF
TGCGCCAGCAGCCAAGAGCTAGCAGATACGCAGTATTTT